This T cell receptor (beta chain) was recovered during a study of T cell repertoires in cytomegalovirus infection. As regards this clonotype: Its antigen is not known.

MiXCR was run by TCRdb on the reads, yielding one entry per CDR3 protein. Of hundreds of thousands of distinct CDR3 sequences detected, around a third appear once; the ten largest clones hold approximately 18%. Points from the study as a whole: Cumulative frequency of public TCR beta families picked out carriers of CMV plus the relevant HLA.

Trimming took 1 base from V and 0 from J; bases not matched to a gene: 5. The germline V gene has CDR1 LGHDT and CDR2 YNNKEL (reference sequence). The CDR3 has 17 residues. V is TRBV3-1 and J is TRBJ2-4; 8 bases agree with TRBD2. The source of this sequence is a human donor in good health (CMV status not recorded). Some clones in this sample may be carry-over from other donors' samples. The input for sequencing was cultured PBMCs, taken from culture after CMV antigen stimulation. CDR3 in DNA: TGTGCCAGCAGCCAAGTTATAGCGGGACTAGCCAAAAACATTCAGTACTTC. Protein: CASSQVIAGLAKNIQYF.